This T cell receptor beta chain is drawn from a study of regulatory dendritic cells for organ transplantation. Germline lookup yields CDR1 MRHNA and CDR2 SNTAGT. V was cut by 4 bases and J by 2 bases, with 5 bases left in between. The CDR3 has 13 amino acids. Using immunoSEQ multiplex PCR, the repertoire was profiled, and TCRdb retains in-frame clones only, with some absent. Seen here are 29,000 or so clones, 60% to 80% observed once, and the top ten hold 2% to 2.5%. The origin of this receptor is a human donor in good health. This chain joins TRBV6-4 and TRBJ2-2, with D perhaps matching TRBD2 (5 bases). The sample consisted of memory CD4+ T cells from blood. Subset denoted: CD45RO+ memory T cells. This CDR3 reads CASSGTNTGELFF. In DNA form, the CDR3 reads TGTGCCAGCAGTGGGACTAACACCGGGGAGCTGTTTTTT.